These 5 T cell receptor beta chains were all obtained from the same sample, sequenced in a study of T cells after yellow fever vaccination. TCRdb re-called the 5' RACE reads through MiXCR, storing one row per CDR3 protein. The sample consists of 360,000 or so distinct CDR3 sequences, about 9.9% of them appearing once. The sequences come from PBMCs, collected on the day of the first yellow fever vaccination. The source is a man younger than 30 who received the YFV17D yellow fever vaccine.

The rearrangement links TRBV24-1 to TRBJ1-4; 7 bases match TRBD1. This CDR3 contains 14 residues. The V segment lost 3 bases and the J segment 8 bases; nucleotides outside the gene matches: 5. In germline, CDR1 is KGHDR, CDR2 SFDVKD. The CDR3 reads CATSDRQGGEKLFF. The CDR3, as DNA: TGTGCCACCAGTGATAGACAGGGCGGCGAAAAACTGTTTTTT.

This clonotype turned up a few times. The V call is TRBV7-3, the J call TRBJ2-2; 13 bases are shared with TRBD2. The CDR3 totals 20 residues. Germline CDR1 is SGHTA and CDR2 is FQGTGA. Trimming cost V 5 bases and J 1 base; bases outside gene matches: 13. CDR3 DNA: TGTGCCAGCAGCCCTACCGGGGGGAGGACTAGCGGGGGGAACACCGGGGAGCTGTTTTTT. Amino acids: CASSPTGGRTSGGNTGELFF.

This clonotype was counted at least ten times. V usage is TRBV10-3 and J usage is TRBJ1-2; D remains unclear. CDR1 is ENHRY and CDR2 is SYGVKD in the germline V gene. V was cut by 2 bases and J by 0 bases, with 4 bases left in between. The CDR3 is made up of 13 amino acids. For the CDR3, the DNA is TGTGCCATCAGTGAGGGGGCTAACTATGGCTACACCTTC. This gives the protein CAISEGANYGYTF.

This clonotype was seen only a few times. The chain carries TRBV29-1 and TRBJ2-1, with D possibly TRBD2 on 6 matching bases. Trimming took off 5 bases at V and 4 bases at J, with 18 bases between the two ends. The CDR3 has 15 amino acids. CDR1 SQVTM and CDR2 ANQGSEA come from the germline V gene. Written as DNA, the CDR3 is TGCAGCGTTTCCCCAAAAGGGCGGGGATACAATGAGCAGTTCTTC. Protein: CSVSPKGRGYNEQFF.

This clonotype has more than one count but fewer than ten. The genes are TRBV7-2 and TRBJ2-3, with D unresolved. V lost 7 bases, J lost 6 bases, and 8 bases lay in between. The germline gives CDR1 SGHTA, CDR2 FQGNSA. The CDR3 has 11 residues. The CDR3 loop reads CASMRWDTQYF. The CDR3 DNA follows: TGTGCCAGCATGAGGTGGGATACGCAGTATTTT.